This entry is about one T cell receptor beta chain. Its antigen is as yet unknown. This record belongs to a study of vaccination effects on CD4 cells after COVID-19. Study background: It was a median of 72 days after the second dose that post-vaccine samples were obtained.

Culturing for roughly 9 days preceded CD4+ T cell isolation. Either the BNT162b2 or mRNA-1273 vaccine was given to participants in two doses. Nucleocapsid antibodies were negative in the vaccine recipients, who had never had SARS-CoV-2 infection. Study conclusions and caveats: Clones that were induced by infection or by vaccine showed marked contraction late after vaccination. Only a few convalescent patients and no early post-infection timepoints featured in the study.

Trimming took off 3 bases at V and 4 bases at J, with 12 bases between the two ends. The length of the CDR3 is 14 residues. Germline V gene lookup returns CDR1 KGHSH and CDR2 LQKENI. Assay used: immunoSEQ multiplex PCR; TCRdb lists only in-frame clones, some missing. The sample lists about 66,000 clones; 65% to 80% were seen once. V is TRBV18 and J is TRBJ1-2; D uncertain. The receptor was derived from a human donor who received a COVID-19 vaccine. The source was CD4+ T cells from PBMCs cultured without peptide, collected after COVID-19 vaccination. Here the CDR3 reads CASSPISGSYGYTF. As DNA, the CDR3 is TGTGCCAGCTCACCGATTTCGGGCAGCTATGGCTACACCTTC. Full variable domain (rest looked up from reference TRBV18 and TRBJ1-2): NAGVMQNPRHLVRRRGQEARLRCSPMKGHSHVYWYRQLPEEGLKFMVYLQKENIIDESGMPKERFSAEFPKEGPSILRIQQVVRGDSAAYFCASSPISGSYGYTFGSGTRLTVV.